The 3 T cell receptor beta chains presented below share a single source sample, sequenced in a study of T cell clones after liver transplantation. Repertoires were generated with immunoSEQ multiplex PCR, while TCRdb's copy carries only in-frame clones and drops some. The data show some 34,000 clones, with around 94% seen just once and roughly 27% held by the top ten. The sequences come from CD8+ T cells from blood, collected 12 months after liver transplant. The receptors originated from a human patient who received a liver transplant. Some T cells may be graft donor cells.

This clone has just one count. The CDR3, as DNA: TGCGCCAGCAGCCAAGCCCCAGAGACTAGCGGGAGCTACGAGCAGTACTTC. Translation: CASSQAPETSGSYEQYF. V gene TRBV4-1 combines with J gene TRBJ2-7; 12 bases fit TRBD2. The length of the CDR3 is 17 residues. The V gene end was trimmed by 1 base and the J gene end by 3 bases; junction bases not matched to a gene: 7. The germline CDR1 and CDR2 sequences are MGHRA and YSYEKL.

This chain uses TRBV5-6 with TRBJ2-7, with 13 bases identical to TRBD2. The V segment lost 4 bases and the J segment 7 bases; nucleotides outside the gene matches: 8. The CDR3 loop spans 15 amino acids. The V gene's germline CDR1 is SGHDT and CDR2 YYEEEE. The CDR3 here is CASSPGLAGRREQYF. The CDR3 nucleotides read TGTGCCAGCAGCCCGGGACTAGCGGGGCGACGGGAGCAGTACTTC.

This clone was detected once. CDR3 sequence: CASSNRVYEQYF. The CDR3 DNA is TGTGCCAGCAGTAACAGGGTCTACGAGCAGTACTTC. The J gene is TRBJ2-7, the V gene TRBV2; D possibly corresponds to TRBD1 (6 bases). CDR3 length equals 12 residues. Germline V gene sequence: CDR1 SNHLY, CDR2 FYNNEI. Trimming pared 5 bases from V and 3 bases from J, leaving 8 bases between.